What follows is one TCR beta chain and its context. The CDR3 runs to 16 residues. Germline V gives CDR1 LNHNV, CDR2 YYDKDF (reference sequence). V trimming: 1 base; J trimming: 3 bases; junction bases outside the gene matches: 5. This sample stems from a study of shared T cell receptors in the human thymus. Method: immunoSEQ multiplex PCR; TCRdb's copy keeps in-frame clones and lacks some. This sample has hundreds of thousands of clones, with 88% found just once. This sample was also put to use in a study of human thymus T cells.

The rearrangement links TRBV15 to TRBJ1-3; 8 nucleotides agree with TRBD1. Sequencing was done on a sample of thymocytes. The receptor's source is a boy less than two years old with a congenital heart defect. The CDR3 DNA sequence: TGTGCCACCAGCAGAGGACAGGGGAAAGATGGAAACACCATATATTTT. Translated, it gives CATSRGQGKDGNTIYF.